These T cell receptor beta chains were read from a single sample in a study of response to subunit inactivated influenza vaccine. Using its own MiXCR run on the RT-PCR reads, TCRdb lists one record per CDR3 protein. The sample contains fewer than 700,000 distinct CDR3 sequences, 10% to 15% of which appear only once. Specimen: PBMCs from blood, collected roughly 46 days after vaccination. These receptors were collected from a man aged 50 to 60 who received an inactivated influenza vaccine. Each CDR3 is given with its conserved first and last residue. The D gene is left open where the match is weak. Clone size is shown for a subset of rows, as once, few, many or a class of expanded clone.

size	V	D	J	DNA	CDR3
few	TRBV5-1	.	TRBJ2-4	TGCGCCAGCAGCGCCCCCGACACCAAAAACATTCAGTACTTC	CASSAPDTKNIQYF
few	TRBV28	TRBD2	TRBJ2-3	TGTGCCAGCAGATGGACTAGCGGGGGTCTCGCTACGCAGTATTTT	CASRWTSGGLATQYF
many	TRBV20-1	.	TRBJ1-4	TGCAGTGCTACGTACAAGGCAACTAATGAAAAACTGTTTTTT	CSATYKATNEKLFF
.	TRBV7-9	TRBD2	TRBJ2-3	TGTGCCAGCAGCTCGACTAGCGTGTATACGCAGTATTTT	CASSSTSVYTQYF
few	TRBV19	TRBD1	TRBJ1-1	TGTGCCAGTAGTATTTCGGACAGGTTGAACACTGAAGCTTTCTTT	CASSISDRLNTEAFF
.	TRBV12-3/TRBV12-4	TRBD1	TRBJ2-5	TGTGCCAGCAGTTTACTTTGGGGACAGGGGGCCCAGTACTTC	CASSLLWGQGAQYF
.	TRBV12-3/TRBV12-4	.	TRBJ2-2	TGTGCCAGCAGTTTTGAAGGGGGTGACACCGGGGAGCTGTTTTTT	CASSFEGGDTGELFF
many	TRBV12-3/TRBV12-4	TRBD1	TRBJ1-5	TGTGCCAGCAGAGAGACAGGGAGTAGCAATCAGCCCCAGCATTTT	CASRETGSSNQPQHF
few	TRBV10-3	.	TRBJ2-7	TGTGCCATCAGTGCCCGGGCTGAGCAGTACTTC	CAISARAEQYF
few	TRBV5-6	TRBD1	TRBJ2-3	TGTGCCAGCAGCTTGGCCAGGGGGAGTCACGGTACGCAGTATTTT	CASSLARGSHGTQYF
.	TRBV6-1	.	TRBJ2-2	TGTGCCAGCAGAAGACTAGTTGTGTTTATGGCCGGGGAGCTGTTTTTT	CASRRLVVFMAGELFF
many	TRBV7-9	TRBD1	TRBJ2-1	TGTGCCAGCAGCTTAGGACAGGGGTTGGGGAATGAGCAGTTCTTC	CASSLGQGLGNEQFF
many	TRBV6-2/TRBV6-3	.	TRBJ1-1	TGTGCCAGCAGTTACTCAGCCTATTCGAACACTGAAGCTTTCTTT	CASSYSAYSNTEAFF
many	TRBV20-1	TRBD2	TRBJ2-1	TGCAGTGCCAATTTAGCGGGTCTTGAGCAGTTCTTC	CSANLAGLEQFF
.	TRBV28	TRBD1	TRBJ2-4	TGTGCCAGCAGTTTATGGAAGGGGGCTGGCAAAAACATTCAGTACTTC	CASSLWKGAGKNIQYF
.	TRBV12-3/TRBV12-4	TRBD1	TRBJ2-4	TGTGCCAGCAGTCCACCGGGACAGGCCCAAACAAGTCAGTACTTC	CASSPPGQAQTSQYF
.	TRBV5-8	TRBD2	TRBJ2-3	TGTGCCAGCAGCCCTCTTACTAGCGGGGGCACAGATACGCAGTATTTT	CASSPLTSGGTDTQYF
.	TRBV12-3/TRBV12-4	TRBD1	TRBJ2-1	TGTGCCAGCAGTTGGGAGGAGGGACAGGGATACAATGAGCAGTTCTTC	CASSWEEGQGYNEQFF
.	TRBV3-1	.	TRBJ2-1	TGTGCCAGCAGCCTTAGTGGGTTAGAGCAGTTCTTC	CASSLSGLEQFF
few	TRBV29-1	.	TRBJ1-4	TGCAGCGCTGGAGGGGGGCTGGGACTTAATGAAAAACTGTTTTTT	CSAGGGLGLNEKLFF
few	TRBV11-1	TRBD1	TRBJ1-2	TGTGCCAGCAGCCCACGGGACAGAATTAAAGGCTACACCTTC	CASSPRDRIKGYTF
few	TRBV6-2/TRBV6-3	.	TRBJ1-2	TGTGCCAGCAGTACTATAGGACAAGTCGGCTACACCTTC	CASSTIGQVGYTF
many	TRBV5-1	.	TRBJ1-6	TGCGCCAGCAGCGTCCGAGGGGGGTATTCACCCCTCCACTTT	CASSVRGGYSPLHF
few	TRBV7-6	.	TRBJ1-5	TGTGCCAGCAGCTTAGCCGACAGGCAGCCCCAGCATTTT	CASSLADRQPQHF
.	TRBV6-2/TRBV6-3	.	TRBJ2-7	TGTGCCAGCAGTTCACATGGACAGACCTACGAGCAGTACTTC	CASSSHGQTYEQYF
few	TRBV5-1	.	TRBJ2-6	TGCGCCAGCAGCTCTCAAACTGGGGCCAACGTCCTGACTTTC	CASSSQTGANVLTF
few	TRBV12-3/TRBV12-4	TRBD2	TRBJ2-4	TGTGCCATCTCGAGGGGAATGGGGAGGGTCAAAAACATTCAGTACTTC	CAISRGMGRVKNIQYF
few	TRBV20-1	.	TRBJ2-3	TGCAGTGCTTTAACAGTGACTAGCACAGATACGCAGTATTTT	CSALTVTSTDTQYF